The 3 T cell receptor beta chains below all came from one sample that was sequenced in a study of T cells in Graves' hyperthyroidism and ophthalmopathy. Amplified TCR beta CDR3 regions came from RNA transcripts. The HTBI primer set drove a first-round RT-PCR of the TCR CDR3. Via MiXCR, TCRdb re-called the multiplex PCR reads, giving one row per CDR3 protein. The sample consists of 500,000 or so distinct CDR3 sequences, about 16% of them appearing once. The sequenced sample consisted of blood. Receptors originate from a woman aged 25 to 39 with Graves' ophthalmopathy.

V gene TRBV2 combines with J gene TRBJ2-7, with TRBD1 identical over 10 bases. The germline V gene has CDR1 SNHLY and CDR2 FYNNEI. After removal of 6 bases from V and 6 bases from J, the junction contained 8 bases not matched to a gene. The CDR3 consists of 14 residues. The CDR3, as DNA: TGTGCCAGCAGCGCCGGGACAGGGGCGGGCGAGCAGTACTTC. It specifies CASSAGTGAGEQYF. The entire variable domain, with the rest obtained from reference TRBV2 and TRBJ2-7, is as follows: EPEVTQTPSHQVTQMGQEVILRCVPISNHLYFYWYRQILGQKVEFLVSFYNNEISEKSEIFDDQFSVERPDGSNFTLKIRSTKLEDSAMYFCASSAGTGAGEQYFGPGTRLTVT.

About this clonotype: A much larger clone is a single base away; this may be a read error. This chain uses TRBV28 with TRBJ2-1, with 8 bases aligning to TRBD2. The CDR3 has 16 residues. Germline lookup yields CDR1 MDHEN and CDR2 SYDVKM. The CDR3: CASSLAGGPSYSEQFF. CDR3 sequence (DNA): TGTGCCAGCAGTTTAGCGGGAGGTCCCTCCTACAGTGAGCAGTTCTTC.

This clonotype was counted at least ten times. V and J are TRBV20-1 and TRBJ2-7, with 9 bases aligning to TRBD1. This CDR3 contains 14 residues. After removal of 5 bases from V and 3 bases from J, the junction contained 8 bases not matched to a gene. Per germline, CDR1 DFQATT and CDR2 SNEGSKA (reference sequence). For the CDR3, the DNA is TGCAGTGCTCTAGGGGACAGGGAGGGCTACGAGCAGTACTTC. Translation gives CSALGDREGYEQYF.